These 13 T cell receptor beta chains share one sample of origin, sequenced in a study of CD8+ T cells in alopecia areata. Treatment here: oral pan-JAK inhibitor, 5-10 mg twice daily. RNA was extracted and reverse transcribed into cDNA as the sequencing template. Only in-frame clones appear in the TCRdb table, and some are missing; sequencing was by immunoSEQ multiplex PCR. The sample yields some 80,000 clones, around 61% seen once. The material was CD8+ T cells sorted from blood, obtained at week 24, from a patient treated with tofacitinib. These receptors were taken from a human donor with alopecia areata.

The V gene is TRBV7-9, the J gene TRBJ2-7, with D uncertain. Trimming removed 5 bases at V and 2 bases at J, with 16 bases between. The CDR3 is 15 residues long. Looked up from germline, CDR1 is SEHNR and CDR2 is FQNEAQ (reference sequence). DNA for the CDR3: TGTGCCAGCAGCCCGCCGGACCGGCCCACCTACGAGCAGTACTTC. Encoded protein: CASSPPDRPTYEQYF.

The CDR3: CASSSLDTGRNEQYF. CDR3 nucleotides: TGTGCCAGCAGCTCTCTCGACACGGGCAGGAACGAGCAGTACTTC. The chain recombines TRBV5-4 with TRBJ2-7; D is undetermined. Trimming cost V 3 bases and J 5 bases, with 18 bases left between them. CDR3 length: 15 amino acids. Germline CDR1 SGHNT, CDR2 YYREEE (reference sequence).

The rearrangement links TRBV27 to TRBJ1-1, with TRBD1 matching over 11 bases. Trimming removed 4 bases from V and 4 bases from J; junction bases left unmatched: 2. The germline V gene encodes CDR1 MNHEY and CDR2 SMNVEV (reference sequence). The CDR3 totals 14 residues. The CDR3 protein is CASSSGQGGTEAFF. In DNA form, the CDR3 reads TGTGCCAGCAGTTCGGGACAGGGGGGCACTGAAGCTTTCTTT.

J is TRBJ2-5 and V is TRBV7-9; tentatively, D is TRBD2 (5 bases). V was trimmed by 1 base and J by 5 bases, leaving 11 bases between them. The CDR3 runs 14 residues. Looked up from germline, CDR1 is SEHNR and CDR2 is FQNEAQ (reference sequence). CDR3 protein: CASSLDSRRETQYF. CDR3 DNA: TGTGCCAGCAGCTTAGACTCTAGGAGGGAGACCCAGTACTTC.

This clone was counted a few times. V is TRBV30 and J is TRBJ1-5; D might be TRBD1 (5 bases). V dropped 2 bases and J dropped 0 bases, with 11 bases sitting between them. This CDR3 has 15 residues. Per germline, CDR1 GTSNPN and CDR2 SVGIG (reference sequence). CDR3 region: CAWSNGASSNQPQHF. DNA for the CDR3: TGTGCCTGGAGTAACGGGGCCTCTAGCAATCAGCCCCAGCATTTT.

CDR3 sequence reads: CASSVERGSKTQYF. In DNA form, the CDR3 reads TGTGCCAGCAGCGTAGAAAGGGGGTCGAAGACCCAGTACTTC. The gene calls are TRBV9 and TRBJ2-5; tentatively, D is TRBD1 (6 bases). Trimming shortened V by 0 bases and J by 6 bases, and 12 bases separated the two germline ends. CDR3 length: 14 residues. Germline CDR1 SGDLS, CDR2 YYNGEE. The full variable domain, rest sourced from reference TRBV9 and TRBJ2-5, is DSGVTQTPKHLITATGQRVTLRCSPRSGDLSVYWYQQSLDQGLQFLIQYYNGEERAKGNILERFSAQQFPDLHSELNLSSLELGDSALYFCASSVERGSKTQYFGPGTRLLVL.

The V and J genes are TRBV7-9 and TRBJ2-3, with TRBD2 matching over 10 bases. Germline trimming cut 6 bases from V and 1 base from J; bases unmatched to any gene: 7. The CDR3 has 16 residues. From germline, CDR1 is SEHNR and CDR2 FQNEAQ (reference sequence). CDR3 coding DNA: TGTGCCAGCAGTTCCAAGCGGGGGGGCGGCACAGATACGCAGTATTTT. Encoded protein: CASSSKRGGGTDTQYF.

The chain couples TRBV29-1 to TRBJ2-1; D remains ambiguous. With 4 bases removed from V and 0 bases from J, the gap between germline ends came to 10 bases. CDR1 and CDR2 from the germline V gene are SQVTM and ANQGSEA. The CDR3 has 14 residues. This CDR3 reads CSVGQRNSYNEQFF. The CDR3 DNA follows: TGCAGCGTTGGGCAGCGAAACTCCTACAATGAGCAGTTCTTC.

Only a few counts were recorded for this clone. The chain uses TRBV7-9 and TRBJ1-5; TRBD1 agrees at 10 bases. The germline V gene encodes CDR1 SEHNR and CDR2 FQNEAQ (reference sequence). The length of the CDR3 is 14 residues. V shed 3 bases, J shed 5 bases, and the junction held 1 base outside the gene matches. The CDR3 reads CASSFGQGDQPQHF. In nucleotides, the CDR3 is TGTGCCAGCAGCTTTGGACAGGGGGATCAGCCCCAGCATTTT.

This clone appeared a few times. The chain has TRBV7-9 and TRBJ2-2; 9 bases fit TRBD1. CDR3 length: 17 amino acids. V was clipped by 7 bases and J by 3 bases; unmatched bases: 12. The V gene's germline CDR1 is SEHNR and CDR2 FQNEAQ (reference sequence). CDR3 loop: CASTRPPGQGYTGELFF. The CDR3 coding sequence is TGTGCCAGCACCAGACCCCCGGGACAGGGATACACCGGGGAGCTGTTTTTT.

The chain is built from TRBV19 and TRBJ2-7; D not resolved. Germline CDR1 is LNHDA and CDR2 is SQIVND (reference sequence). V was shortened by 3 bases and J by 0 bases, with 6 bases between the two germline ends. CDR3 length: 13 residues. CDR3 nucleotides: TGTGCCAGTAGTATGTACTTCTCCTACGAGCAGTACTTC. Translated, it gives CASSMYFSYEQYF.

This sequence joins TRBV4-2 and TRBJ2-7; 9 bases match TRBD1. The germline V gene encodes CDR1 LGHNA and CDR2 YNFKEQ. The V and J ends lost 5 bases and 3 bases, in that order; junction bases with no gene match: 11. CDR3 length equals 16 residues. The CDR3 DNA follows: TGTGCCAGCAGCTTCGCCGCCGGGACAGGGAGCTACGAGCAGTACTTC. Its protein product is CASSFAAGTGSYEQYF.

This chain uses TRBV6-5 with TRBJ2-5, with 9 bases matching TRBD1. Germline CDR1 reads MNHEY; CDR2 reads SVGAGI. The J segment lost 5 bases and the V segment lost 8 bases, leaving 9 bases of the junction unmatched. The CDR3 extends over 14 amino acids. In DNA, the CDR3 is TGTGCCAGCTCAGGACAGGGGTTCTCGGAGACCCAGTACTTC. This translates into CASSGQGFSETQYF.